Shown below are 15 T cell receptor beta chains from a single sample sequenced in a study of blood T cell repertoires in COVID-19. The method was immunoSEQ multiplex PCR; TCRdb's version includes in-frame clones alone and lacks a portion of them. The data hold 320,000 or so clones, with roughly 87% observed a single time. Input material: PBMCs or T cells enriched from blood (not recorded which). Source of these receptors: a woman aged 25 to 39 who had recovered from COVID-19.

V is TRBV30 and J is TRBJ1-4, with D tentatively TRBD1 (6 bases). The CDR3 totals 15 residues. Germline CDR1 GTSNPN, CDR2 SVGIG (reference sequence). Trimming took off 0 bases at V and 7 bases at J, with 15 bases between the two ends. The CDR3 sequence: CAWSVPRGAGEKLFF. As DNA, the CDR3 is TGTGCCTGGAGTGTACCCCGGGGGGCGGGTGAAAAACTGTTTTTT.

The chain has TRBV9 and TRBJ2-1; D unclear. Trimming pared 0 bases from V and 8 bases from J, leaving 9 bases between. The CDR3 length is 13 residues. CDR1 and CDR2 from the germline V gene are SGDLS and YYNGEE. The CDR3 protein is CASSVAGQYEQFF. The DNA of the CDR3 is TGTGCCAGCAGCGTAGCTGGGCAGTATGAGCAGTTCTTC.

V and J are TRBV28 and TRBJ1-5; 9 bases are shared with TRBD1. The germline V gene has CDR1 MDHEN and CDR2 SYDVKM. The CDR3 is made up of 16 amino acids. Losses at the gene ends were 5 bases for V and 2 bases for J; bases not matched to a gene: 7. This chain's CDR3 is CASSSRRDRGNQPQHF. For the CDR3, the DNA is TGTGCCAGCAGTAGCCGCCGGGACAGGGGCAATCAGCCCCAGCATTTT.

This chain connects TRBV9 to TRBJ1-1; D gene uncertain. The V end was cut by 0 bases, the J end by 4 bases, with 19 bases between. The CDR3 loop spans 17 amino acids. Germline V CDR1 and CDR2: SGDLS, YYNGEE. CDR3 in DNA: TGTGCCAGCAGCGTAGCTAGTAGGTCCGGCTCGCTCACTGAAGCTTTCTTT. Protein: CASSVASRSGSLTEAFF.

V and J are TRBV4-1 and TRBJ1-4, with a tentative D call TRBD1 (6 bases). V was trimmed by 0 bases and J by 7 bases, leaving 12 bases between them. Germline loops: CDR1 MGHRA, CDR2 YSYEKL. This CDR3 comprises 15 residues. Here the CDR3 DNA reads TGCGCCAGCAGCCAAGATCGAAGACAGGCTGAAAAACTGTTTTTT. As protein: CASSQDRRQAEKLFF.

The genes are TRBV30 and TRBJ1-1; 7 positions agree with TRBD1. Germline V gene lookup returns CDR1 GTSNPN and CDR2 SVGIG (reference sequence). The CDR3 has 13 residues. Trimming took 1 base from V and 2 from J; bases not matched to a gene: 1. The CDR3 spells CAWSGTGNTEAFF. As DNA, the CDR3 is TGTGCCTGGAGTGGGACAGGAAACACTGAAGCTTTCTTT.

For the CDR3, the DNA is TGTGCCAGCAGTTTAAAGTTGGGGGGGCGTGGGACTGAAGCTTTCTTT. Protein sequence: CASSLKLGGRGTEAFF. The chain links TRBV28 to TRBJ1-1; D possibly corresponds to TRBD1 (6 bases). The length of the CDR3 is 16 residues. V lost 2 bases and J 5 bases, leaving 18 bases between the germline ends. Germline CDR1 MDHEN, CDR2 SYDVKM.

The chain combines TRBV30 with TRBJ1-3; no definite D call. Trimming removed 4 bases from V and 4 bases from J, with 8 bases in between. Germline loops: CDR1 GTSNPN, CDR2 SVGIG (reference sequence). This CDR3 contains 12 residues. CDR3 in amino acids: CAWTESGNTIYF. In DNA, the CDR3 is TGTGCCTGGACAGAATCAGGAAACACCATATATTTT. Complete variable domain (other parts from reference TRBV30 and TRBJ1-3): SQTIHQWPATLVQPVGSPLSLECTVEGTSNPNLYWYRQAAGRGLQLLFYSVGIGQISSEVPQNLSASRPQDRQFILSSKKLLLSDSGFYLCAWTESGNTIYFGEGSWLTVV.

The CDR3 coding sequence is TGTGCCAGCAGCTTGGGACTTTTAAGCACAGATACGCAGTATTTT. It codes for CASSLGLLSTDTQYF. The rearrangement links TRBV11-2 to TRBJ2-3, with D possibly TRBD2 on 6 matching bases. The CDR3 is made up of 15 amino acids. The germline V and J ends were trimmed by 3 bases and 0 bases, with 10 bases remaining between them. Germline-derived CDR1 and CDR2 are SGHAT and FQNNGV.

The V gene is TRBV3-1 (or the pseudogene TRBV3-2), the J gene TRBJ2-3; 7 nucleotides match TRBD1. V was pared by 4 bases and J by 5 bases, with 9 bases of the junction left unmatched. The CDR3 consists of 15 residues. CDR1 and CDR2 from the germline V gene are LGHDT and YNNKEL (reference sequence). The CDR3 is CASSLRQGKGDTQYF. CDR3 DNA: TGTGCCAGCAGCCTCCGACAGGGTAAGGGAGATACGCAGTATTTT.

The chain couples TRBV12-3 or TRBV12-4 to TRBJ1-1, with D perhaps TRBD1 (5 bases). The CDR3 covers 13 residues. The V end lost 7 bases, the J end lost 5 bases, and 14 bases lay between the germline ends. The CDR3 sequence: CASTNRGATEAFF. The CDR3 DNA reads TGTGCCAGCACCAACCGTGGGGCTACTGAAGCTTTCTTT.

The chain joins TRBV7-8 to TRBJ1-6; maybe TRBD1 (5 bases). CDR3 length equals 17 residues. Germline V gene lookup returns CDR1 SGHVS and CDR2 FQNEAQ. The V end lost 1 base, the J end lost 9 bases, and 19 bases lay between the germline ends. CDR3 in amino acids: CASSLVGLGFRGSPLHF. The CDR3 DNA sequence: TGTGCCAGCAGCTTAGTAGGGCTCGGGTTTAGGGGTTCACCCCTCCACTTT.

The chain joins TRBV25-1 to TRBJ1-6, with TRBD1 as a possible D gene (5 bases). In germline, CDR1 is MGHDK, CDR2 SYGVNS. V lost 2 bases and J lost 9, with 11 bases in between. The CDR3 totals 14 residues. DNA for the CDR3: TGTGCCAGCAGTGAACTAGGGGTCGGTTCACCCCTCCACTTT. Protein sequence: CASSELGVGSPLHF.

The chain has TRBV10-2 and TRBJ2-7; weak D call: TRBD1 (6 bases). This CDR3 region has 12 residues. Germline V gives CDR1 WSHSY, CDR2 SAAADI. The V end lost 8 bases, the J end lost 2 bases, and 10 bases lay between the germline ends. CDR3 residues: CASLDSAYEQYF. DNA of the CDR3: TGCGCCAGCTTGGACAGTGCCTACGAGCAGTACTTC.

The CDR3 is CASTFDRGGTGELFF. The CDR3 DNA is TGTGCCAGCACCTTCGACAGGGGCGGGACCGGGGAGCTGTTTTTT. The chain employs TRBV9 and TRBJ2-2, with TRBD1 matching over 8 bases. Trimming took 6 bases from V and 5 from J; bases not matched to a gene: 9. Per germline, CDR1 SGDLS and CDR2 YYNGEE. This CDR3 region has 15 residues.